Below, 10 T cell receptor beta chains from the same sample are listed, as sequenced in a study of pediatric ulcerative colitis. The table came from immunoSEQ multiplex PCR; TCRdb's copy has only in-frame clones and leaves some out. The sample has tens of thousands of clones, around 69% seen once. During colonoscopy, one to two rectal pinch biopsies were collected. The sequenced sample was gut tissue. The source is a boy aged 10-17 years with severe ulcerative colitis.

This clone was seen a few times. The rearrangement links TRBV27 to TRBJ1-6; perhaps TRBD1 as D (5 bases). This CDR3 contains 15 residues. Germline CDR1 reads MNHEY; CDR2 reads SMNVEV (reference sequence). V was pared by 5 bases and J by 5 bases, with 13 bases between. The CDR3 DNA follows: TGTGCCAGCAGTCTACTAAGGGGCCATAATTCACCCCTCCACTTT. Protein sequence: CASSLLRGHNSPLHF.

This clone has just one count. This chain connects TRBV2 to TRBJ2-6; TRBD1 agrees at 8 bases. Trimming removed 4 bases from V and 3 bases from J; junction bases left unmatched: 14. Germline values: CDR1 SNHLY, CDR2 FYNNEI. This CDR3 has 19 residues. The CDR3 region is CASSGRQGLWGSGANVLTF. For the CDR3, the DNA is TGTGCCAGCAGTGGTAGACAGGGGCTGTGGGGAAGTGGGGCCAACGTCCTGACTTTC.

The chain is built from TRBV5-6 and TRBJ1-6; D is uncertain. With 0 bases removed from V and 10 bases from J, the gap between germline ends came to 17 bases. This CDR3 spans 16 amino acids. Germline values: CDR1 SGHDT, CDR2 YYEEEE. In nucleotides, the CDR3 is TGTGCCAGCAGCTTGGGCCTTGACCGGTGGAACTCACCCCTCCACTTT. This codes for CASSLGLDRWNSPLHF.

Notes on this clone: The same CDR3 is also encoded by other DNA sequences in this sample. This chain links TRBV5-1 with TRBJ1-1; TRBD1 is a possible D gene (5 bases). Germline CDR1 reads SGHRS; CDR2 reads YFSETQ. V dropped 0 bases and J dropped 5 bases, with 11 bases sitting between them. This CDR3 spans 14 amino acids. The CDR3 protein is CASSLAAGGTEAFF. In nucleotides, the CDR3 is TGCGCCAGCAGCTTGGCGGCGGGGGGTACTGAAGCTTTCTTT.

The chain combines TRBV10-3 with TRBJ1-5; unclear D gene. The germline V gene has CDR1 ENHRY and CDR2 SYGVKD. Deletions cut 8 bases from V and 4 bases from J, with 9 bases between. This CDR3 region has 12 residues. The CDR3 sequence is CAIADINQPQHF. DNA of the CDR3: TGTGCCATCGCAGACATAAATCAGCCCCAGCATTTT.

The chain uses TRBV7-9 and TRBJ1-1; no clear D. With 4 bases removed from V and 4 bases from J, the gap between germline ends came to 7 bases. The CDR3 sequence is 12 residues long. The germline V gene encodes CDR1 SEHNR and CDR2 FQNEAQ (reference sequence). In DNA form, the CDR3 reads TGTGCCAGCAGCTCCCCGAGCACTGAAGCTTTCTTT. Protein product: CASSSPSTEAFF.

J is TRBJ1-6 and V is TRBV2; D is unclear. The V gene's germline CDR1 is SNHLY and CDR2 FYNNEI. There are 14 residues in the CDR3. With 8 bases removed from V and 0 bases from J, the gap between germline ends came to 8 bases. CDR3 in DNA: TGTGCCAGCCACCAGAGCTCCTATAATTCACCCCTCCACTTT. This gives the protein CASHQSSYNSPLHF.

The chain couples TRBV29-1 to TRBJ2-5, with D unresolved. In germline, CDR1 is SQVTM, CDR2 ANQGSEA. The CDR3 sequence is 11 residues long. Trimming removed 4 bases from V and 1 base from J, with 4 bases in between. The CDR3 DNA reads TGCAGCGTTGGTGTCCAAGAGACCCAGTACTTC. Amino acid sequence: CSVGVQETQYF.

This clone showed up just a few times. This chain uses TRBV6-5 with TRBJ2-1; D is ambiguous. Between the trimmed V and J ends, which lost 5 bases and 8 bases, there was a span of 16 bases. Per germline, CDR1 MNHEY and CDR2 SVGAGI. This CDR3 is 14 amino acids long. The CDR3 coding sequence is TGTGCCAGCAGTAGAGCAGTCACCACCCATGAGCAGTTCTTC. Translated, it gives CASSRAVTTHEQFF.

The chain uses TRBV18 and TRBJ1-6; maybe TRBD1 (5 bases). CDR1 is KGHSH and CDR2 is LQKENI in the germline V gene. Trimming pared 4 bases from V and 10 bases from J, leaving 14 bases between. The CDR3 has 14 residues. Here the CDR3 reads CASSLGGEGSPLHF. In DNA, the CDR3 is TGTGCCAGCTCACTCGGAGGGGAGGGATCACCCCTCCACTTT. Complete variable domain (other parts from reference TRBV18 and TRBJ1-6): NAGVMQNPRHLVRRRGQEARLRCSPMKGHSHVYWYRQLPEEGLKFMVYLQKENIIDESGMPKERFSAEFPKEGPSILRIQQVVRGDSAAYFCASSLGGEGSPLHFGNGTRLTVT.